A selection of T cell receptor beta chains follows, all from one sample in a study of blood T cell repertoires in COVID-19. Clones were sequenced by immunoSEQ multiplex PCR, and TCRdb holds only the in-frame ones, with some missing. The repertoire includes about 230,000 clones, roughly 85% of them detected once, and more than 0.75% sits in the top ten. Sequenced sample: peripheral blood. The receptors derive from a man in his forties with acute or convalescent COVID-19. Both conserved end residues are part of each CDR3. Expanded clones are given a class, and other clones once, few, many or no size at all.

j_gene,abundance,v_gene,CDR3aa
TRBJ1-4,-,TRBV18,CASSPRGVSGKLFF
TRBJ1-2,-,TRBV2,CASRIDYGYTF
TRBJ2-3,-,TRBV5-1,CASSLRFSGGADTQYF
TRBJ2-1,many,TRBV4-2,CASSQATSGAYNEQFF
TRBJ1-1,-,TRBV29-1,CSVAQFATEAFF
TRBJ2-3,-,TRBV30,CAWSAFTGERADTQYF
TRBJ2-5,-,TRBV27,CASSSTGGSQETQYF
TRBJ1-5,-,TRBV19,CASSIVGSQPQHF
TRBJ2-7,-,TRBV11-2,CASSPTSGEQYF
TRBJ2-7,once,TRBV2,CASGLARGFEQYF
TRBJ1-1,-,TRBV5-1,CASSSQSTEAFF
TRBJ2-5,-,TRBV7-2,CASSLGGGRAQETQYF
TRBJ1-1,-,TRBV10-3,CAIRPQGAPTEAFF
TRBJ1-3,-,TRBV6-5,CASSPGTSGNTIYF
TRBJ1-4,-,TRBV4-1,CASSQFRGEKLFF